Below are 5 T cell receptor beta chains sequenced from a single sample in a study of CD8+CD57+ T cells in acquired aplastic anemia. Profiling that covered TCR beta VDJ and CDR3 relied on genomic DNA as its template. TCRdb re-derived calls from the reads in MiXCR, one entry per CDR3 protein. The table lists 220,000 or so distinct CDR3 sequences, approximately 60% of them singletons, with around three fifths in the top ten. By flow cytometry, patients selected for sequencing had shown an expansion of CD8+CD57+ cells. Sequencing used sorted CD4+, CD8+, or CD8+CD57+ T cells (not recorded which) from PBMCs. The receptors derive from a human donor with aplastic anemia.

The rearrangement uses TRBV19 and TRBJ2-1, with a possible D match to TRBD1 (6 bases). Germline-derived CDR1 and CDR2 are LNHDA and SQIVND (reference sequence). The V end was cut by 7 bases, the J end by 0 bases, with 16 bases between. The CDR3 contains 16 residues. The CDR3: CASTQDSESSYNEQFF. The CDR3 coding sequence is TGTGCCAGTACCCAGGACAGCGAGAGCTCCTACAATGAGCAGTTCTTC.

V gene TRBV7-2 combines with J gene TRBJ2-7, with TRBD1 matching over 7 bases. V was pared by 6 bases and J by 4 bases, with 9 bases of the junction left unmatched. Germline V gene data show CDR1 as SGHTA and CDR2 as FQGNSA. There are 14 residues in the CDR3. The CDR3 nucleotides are TGTGCCAGCAGTCTCACGACAGGGATGTACGAGCAGTACTTC. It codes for CASSLTTGMYEQYF.

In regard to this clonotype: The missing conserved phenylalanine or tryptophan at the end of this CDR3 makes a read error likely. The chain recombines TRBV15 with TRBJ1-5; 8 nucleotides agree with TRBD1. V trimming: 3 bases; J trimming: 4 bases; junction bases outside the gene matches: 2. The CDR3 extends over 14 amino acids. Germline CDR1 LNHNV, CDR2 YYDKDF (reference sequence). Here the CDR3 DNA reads TGTGCCACCAGCAGCCGGACAGGGAATCAGCCCCAGCATCTT. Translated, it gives CATSSRTGNQPQHL.

CDR3 DNA: TGTGCCAGCAGTTACCCGGGACCGCCGAACAAATCCTATAATTCACCCCTCCACTTT. Amino acids: CASSYPGPPNKSYNSPLHF. The V gene is TRBV6-5, the J gene TRBJ1-6, with a weak D call TRBD1 (5 bases). The CDR3 sequence is 19 residues long. V was shortened by 2 bases and J by 1 base, with 18 bases between the two germline ends. CDR1 is MNHEY, CDR2 SVGAGI, per germline.

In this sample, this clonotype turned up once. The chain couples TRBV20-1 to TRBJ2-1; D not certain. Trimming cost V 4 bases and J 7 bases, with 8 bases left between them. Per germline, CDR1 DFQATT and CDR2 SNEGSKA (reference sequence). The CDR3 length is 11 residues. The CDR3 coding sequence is TGCAGTGCTAAGAACGCGAATGAGCAGTTCTTC. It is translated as CSAKNANEQFF.